The 6 T cell receptor beta chains presented below share a single source sample, sequenced in a study of T-cell memory formation after mild COVID-19 (dated by TCRdb to about 2021). Receptor libraries were prepared by 5' RACE. The data were produced on an Illumina NovaSeq 6000. TCRdb handled the public reads itself, with Q25 trimming in fastp and clone calling in MiXCR, and kept productive beta chains. Each record represents a unique CDR3 protein, reported with the most common genes and DNA among its rows. The table for this sample lists some 490,000 distinct CDR3 sequences; roughly 18% of them were counted only once. The ten largest clones add up to roughly 12% of the sample. The source material was PBMCs or a T cell subset sorted from them (not recorded which). These receptors came from an adult woman who had mild COVID-19 (a few samples of this study predate the infection). The sample titles of this study are shuffled in the database, so cell type and time point are left out; the donor was told from shared clones.

The chain couples TRBV9 to TRBJ2-1; a possible D gene is TRBD1 (6 bases). V lost 4 bases and J 7 bases, leaving 18 bases between the germline ends. From germline, CDR1 is SGDLS and CDR2 YYNGEE. This CDR3 spans 15 amino acids. CDR3 loop: CASSPTGTTRNEQFF. The CDR3 DNA reads as TGTGCCAGCAGCCCAACCGGGACAACTAGGAATGAGCAGTTCTTC.

The table lists this clonotype with many counts. V and J are TRBV12-3 or TRBV12-4 and TRBJ1-5; D is unclear. The CDR3 loop spans 12 amino acids. V shed 6 bases and J shed 4 bases, with 7 bases lying between them. The chain's CDR3 is CASRDGNQPQHF. The CDR3 DNA is TGTGCCAGCAGGGACGGTAATCAGCCCCAGCATTTT.

V and J are TRBV9 and TRBJ2-7; D gene ambiguous. Germline V gene lookup returns CDR1 SGDLS and CDR2 YYNGEE. Trimming shortened V by 3 bases and J by 0 bases, and 13 bases separated the two germline ends. This CDR3 is built from 15 residues. CDR3 region: CASSGPDTSSYEQYF. The CDR3 DNA follows: TGTGCCAGCAGCGGGCCTGACACGAGCTCCTACGAGCAGTACTTC.

The V gene is TRBV25-1, the J gene TRBJ2-3; 7 nucleotides match TRBD1. The junction had 11 bases not matched to a gene; V was cut back by 7 bases and J by 10 bases. CDR1 is MGHDK, CDR2 SYGVNS, per germline. The CDR3 spans 13 residues. CDR3 protein: CASTLSGTVAQYF. CDR3 bases: TGTGCCAGCACCCTCTCCGGGACAGTGGCGCAGTATTTT.

This chain joins TRBV24-1 and TRBJ2-7; D not resolved. There are 12 residues in the CDR3. Germline CDR1 is KGHDR and CDR2 is SFDVKD. V lost 5 bases, J lost 0 bases, and 4 bases lay in between. The CDR3 sequence is CATSGNSYEQYF. CDR3 nucleotides: TGTGCCACCAGTGGGAACTCCTACGAGCAGTACTTC.

The chain is built from TRBV27 and TRBJ1-2, with 8 positions matching TRBD1. Germline trimming cut 5 bases from V and 8 bases from J; bases unmatched to any gene: 13. The CDR3 has 15 residues. Germline V lookup: CDR1 MNHEY, CDR2 SMNVEV (reference sequence). The CDR3 nucleotides are TGTGCCAGCAGTCCGAGCCCAGGGGGCTCGGGAGGCTACACCTTC. This gives the protein CASSPSPGGSGGYTF.